The 19 T cell receptor beta chains below all came from one sample that was sequenced in a study of T cells in Graves' hyperthyroidism and ophthalmopathy. The CDR3 regions of TCR beta were amplified from RNA transcripts. With the HTBI primer set, the TCR CDR3 went through a first round of RT-PCR. MiXCR, applied by TCRdb to the multiplex PCR reads, yields one record per CDR3 protein. This sample has about 380,000 distinct CDR3 sequences, with less than 20% found just once. Sequenced: blood. These receptor sequences come from a man younger than 30 with Graves' ophthalmopathy.

This chain connects TRBV12-3 or TRBV12-4 to TRBJ1-5; D uncertain. With 3 bases removed from V and 4 bases from J, the gap between germline ends came to 4 bases. The CDR3 has 12 residues. The CDR3 DNA follows: TGTGCCAGCAGTTTTGCGAATCAGCCCCAGCATTTT. Translated: CASSFANQPQHF.

This clonotype showed up many times. V gene TRBV11-2 combines with J gene TRBJ2-7, with 9 bases identical to TRBD1. Germline assignment: CDR1 SGHAT and CDR2 FQNNGV. This CDR3 has 15 residues. With V trimmed by 2 bases and J by 3 bases, 5 bases remained unmatched. CDR3 in amino acids: CASSLTPGQGYEQYF. CDR3 nucleotide sequence: TGTGCCAGCAGCTTAACCCCGGGACAGGGCTACGAGCAGTACTTC. The whole variable domain, filled in from reference TRBV11-2 and TRBJ2-7, reads EAGVAQSPRYKIIEKRQSVAFWCNPISGHATLYWYQQILGQGPKLLIQFQNNGVVDDSQLPKDRFSAERLKGVDSTLKIQPAKLEDSAVYLCASSLTPGQGYEQYFGPGTRLTVT.

This clonotype was observed a few times. V is TRBV14 and J is TRBJ2-1; 12 bases fit TRBD2. This CDR3 comprises 17 residues. Germline lookup yields CDR1 SGHDN and CDR2 FVKESK. The junction had 8 bases not matched to a gene; V was cut back by 2 bases and J by 6 bases. CDR3 in amino acids: CASSQTRLAGAFNEQFF. DNA of the CDR3: TGTGCCAGCAGCCAAACCCGACTAGCGGGGGCCTTCAATGAGCAGTTCTTC.

The chain carries TRBV9 and TRBJ2-5, with D tentatively TRBD2 (5 bases). Trimming stripped 0 bases from V and 7 bases from J, with 10 bases between. Germline CDR1 SGDLS, CDR2 YYNGEE. The CDR3 contains 13 residues. The CDR3 reads CASSVEYAGTQYF. In DNA, the CDR3 is TGTGCCAGCAGCGTAGAGTACGCGGGGACCCAGTACTTC.

The V gene is TRBV27, the J gene TRBJ2-2, with no clear D. CDR1 MNHEY and CDR2 SMNVEV come from the germline V gene (reference sequence). The CDR3 is 14 amino acids. With 2 bases removed from V and 3 bases from J, the gap between germline ends came to 7 bases. CDR3 residues: CASSLGWDTGELFF. Here the CDR3 DNA reads TGTGCCAGCAGTTTAGGATGGGACACCGGGGAGCTGTTTTTT.

The chain couples TRBV9 to TRBJ1-1; TRBD1 might be the D (5 bases). Germline V gives CDR1 SGDLS, CDR2 YYNGEE. The ends were cut back, 0 bases at V and 3 bases at J, with 12 bases in the middle. The CDR3 runs to 15 residues. The CDR3 reads CASSVGPTGDTEAFF. The CDR3 DNA follows: TGTGCCAGCAGCGTAGGGCCCACGGGGGACACTGAAGCTTTCTTT.

The chain combines TRBV5-4 with TRBJ2-2, with D perhaps matching TRBD1 (6 bases). Germline V gives CDR1 SGHNT, CDR2 YYREEE (reference sequence). Trimming removed 6 bases at V and 7 bases at J, with 13 bases between. The CDR3 loop spans 13 amino acids. The chain's CDR3 is CASTPGVGGELFF. The CDR3 region has the DNA TGTGCCAGCACTCCAGGGGTTGGCGGGGAGCTGTTTTTT.

This clonotype was observed many times. The chain joins TRBV6-5 to TRBJ1-1; 8 positions match TRBD1. The trim removed 0 bases at V and 3 bases at J, leaving 9 bases unmatched. In germline, CDR1 is MNHEY, CDR2 SVGAGI. The CDR3 covers 17 residues. CDR3 nucleotide sequence: TGTGCCAGCAGTTACTCGCGGGACAGGCGGTTGGACACTGAAGCTTTCTTT. Protein: CASSYSRDRRLDTEAFF.

This clonotype was seen only a few times. This chain uses TRBV19 with TRBJ2-6, with TRBD1 matching over 8 bases. CDR3 length: 17 residues. Trimming took 2 bases from V and 3 from J; bases not matched to a gene: 6. Per germline, CDR1 LNHDA and CDR2 SQIVND (reference sequence). This CDR3 reads CASSIYPGQGGANVLTF. The CDR3 nucleotides are TGTGCCAGTAGTATATACCCCGGACAGGGTGGGGCCAACGTCCTGACTTTC.

To note about this clonotype: A read error is possible here, since a much larger clone lies one base away. The chain joins TRBV12-3 or TRBV12-4 to TRBJ1-6; D is perhaps TRBD1 (6 bases). The CDR3 loop spans 13 amino acids. CDR3 bases: TGTGTCAGCAGTTCAAACAGGGATTCACCCCTCCACTTT. This encodes CVSSSNRDSPLHF.

This clonotype occurred a few times. This chain uses TRBV12-3 or TRBV12-4 with TRBJ1-6; the D gene is possibly TRBD1 (5 bases). This CDR3 comprises 14 residues. Trimming pared 5 bases from V and 5 bases from J, leaving 10 bases between. The DNA of the CDR3 is TGTGCCAGCAGTGGGACGGTCAATAATTCACCCCTCCACTTT. Translation: CASSGTVNNSPLHF.

This clonotype was seen repeatedly, ten times or more. CDR3 region: CSARSNRDSPSNGEAFF. CDR3 DNA sequence: TGCAGTGCTAGATCAAACCGGGACAGTCCCTCGAACGGTGAAGCTTTCTTT. The chain recombines TRBV20-1 with TRBJ1-1, with 7 bases lining up with TRBD1. The CDR3 is 17 amino acids. With 2 bases clipped from V and 7 bases from J, the junction kept 19 bases outside the gene matches. Germline V CDR1 and CDR2: DFQATT, SNEGSKA (reference sequence).

The table lists this clonotype with many counts. The chain links TRBV10-3 to TRBJ2-2, with TRBD2 as a possible D gene (6 bases). The CDR3 totals 16 residues. The germline V and J ends were trimmed by 8 bases and 2 bases, with 18 bases remaining between them. Germline CDR1 reads ENHRY; CDR2 reads SYGVKD. CDR3 in amino acids: CAIHDRDSTNTGELFF. The CDR3 DNA sequence: TGTGCCATCCACGACCGGGACTCCACAAACACCGGGGAGCTGTTTTTT.

This clonotype has only a few counts. The V call is TRBV7-9, the J call TRBJ2-3, with 8 bases matching TRBD2. From germline, CDR1 is SEHNR and CDR2 FQNEAQ (reference sequence). CDR3 size: 15 residues. Trimming at V came to 3 bases and at J to 4 bases, leaving 6 bases not matched to a gene. The CDR3 DNA reads TGTGCCAGCAGCTTGACGGGGGGGCCGTCAGATACGCAGTATTTT. Residues: CASSLTGGPSDTQYF.

Many counts were recorded for this clonotype. This rearrangement joins TRBV20-1 to TRBJ2-7; D remains unclear. CDR1 and CDR2 (germline): DFQATT, SNEGSKA (reference sequence). The ends were cut back, 2 bases at V and 7 bases at J, with 6 bases in the middle. This CDR3 contains 10 residues. DNA for the CDR3: TGCAGTGCTAGAAGGGAAGAGCAGTACTTC. Its translation is CSARREEQYF.

This clonotype has a count of ten or more. This chain links TRBV6-1 with TRBJ1-2; no definite D call. Trimming left V 5 bases short and J 2 bases short, with 12 bases between. The CDR3 covers 14 residues. CDR1 is MNHNS, CDR2 SASEGT, per germline. CDR3 nucleotides: TGTGCCAGCAGTCAGGTGCCCCAAAACTATGGCTACACCTTC. Amino acids: CASSQVPQNYGYTF.

This clonotype was detected ten times or more. This chain links TRBV7-9 with TRBJ2-7; TRBD1 aligns across 8 bases. The CDR3 loop spans 15 amino acids. Unmatched junction bases numbered 7, after V lost 1 base and J lost 5 bases. Germline V gives CDR1 SEHNR, CDR2 FQNEAQ (reference sequence). The DNA for the CDR3 is TGTGCCAGCAGCTTAGTCGGGCAGGGGGCACACGAGCAGTACTTC. Protein: CASSLVGQGAHEQYF.

This clonotype has a handful of counts. The rearrangement links TRBV6-1 to TRBJ2-3, with D perhaps TRBD1 or TRBD2 (5 bases each). The germline gives CDR1 MNHNS, CDR2 SASEGT. Between the trimmed V and J ends, which lost 7 bases and 3 bases, there was a span of 17 bases. This CDR3 has 15 amino acids. The CDR3: CASTRDGSQTDTQYF. The CDR3 DNA is TGTGCCAGCACTCGGGACGGATCCCAGACAGATACGCAGTATTTT.

This clonotype has more than one count but fewer than ten. The rearrangement links TRBV29-1 to TRBJ1-1; 9 bases map to TRBD1. CDR1 is SQVTM and CDR2 is ANQGSEA in the germline V gene. The CDR3 is made up of 14 amino acids. Unmatched junction bases numbered 9, after V lost 3 bases and J lost 7 bases. The CDR3 nucleotides read TGCAGCGTTGATCCACAGACAGGGGGATTTGAAGCTTTCTTT. Translation gives CSVDPQTGGFEAFF. The full variable domain, rest sourced from reference TRBV29-1 and TRBJ1-1, is SAVISQKPSRDICQRGTSLTIQCQVDSQVTMMFWYRQQPGQSLTLIATANQGSEATYESGFVIDKFPISRPNLTFSTLTVSNMSPEDSSIYLCSVDPQTGGFEAFFGQGTRLTVV.